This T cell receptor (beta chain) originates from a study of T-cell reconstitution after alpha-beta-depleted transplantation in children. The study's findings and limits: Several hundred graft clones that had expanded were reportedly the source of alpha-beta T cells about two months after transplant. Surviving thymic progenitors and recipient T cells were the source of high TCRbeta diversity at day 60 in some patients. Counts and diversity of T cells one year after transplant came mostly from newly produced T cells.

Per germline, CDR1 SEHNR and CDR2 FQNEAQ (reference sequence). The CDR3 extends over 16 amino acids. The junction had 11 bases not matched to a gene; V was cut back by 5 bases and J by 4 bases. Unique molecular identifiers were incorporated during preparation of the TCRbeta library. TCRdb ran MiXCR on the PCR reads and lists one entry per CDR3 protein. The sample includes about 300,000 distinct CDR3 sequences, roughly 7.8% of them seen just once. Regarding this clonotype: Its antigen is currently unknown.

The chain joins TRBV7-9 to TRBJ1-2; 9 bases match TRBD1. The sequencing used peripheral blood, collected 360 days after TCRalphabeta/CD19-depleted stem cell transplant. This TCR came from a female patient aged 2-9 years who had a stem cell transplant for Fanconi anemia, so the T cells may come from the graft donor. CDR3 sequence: CASSLQGTGSAYGYTF. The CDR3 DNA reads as TGTGCCAGCAGCCTACAAGGGACAGGGAGTGCCTATGGCTACACCTTC.